The TCR beta chain under discussion was sequenced for a study of PD-L1 blockade in urothelial cancer. Study in general: At 3 weeks (second dose) and 6 weeks after starting treatment, blood was analyzed. T cells were recovered from blood samples at a median of around 130,000.

Findings of the study overall: Blood clones associated with the tumor expanded more at 3 weeks in durable-benefit patients. Where pretreatment blood TCR clonality fell below the median, better survival was predicted.

Per germline, CDR1 LNHDA and CDR2 SQIVND (reference sequence). This CDR3 comprises 13 residues. The V end lost 6 bases, the J end lost 3 bases, and 11 bases lay between the germline ends. Assay used: immunoSEQ multiplex PCR; TCRdb lists only in-frame clones, some missing. Among tens of thousands of clones listed, approximately 90% were seen once. This clone has a single count. No antigen is known for it. The source was PBMCs, collected around atezolizumab (anti-PD-L1) treatment. The chain joins TRBV19 to TRBJ1-2; no clear D gene. The TCR sequence derives from a woman between 65 and 79 years old with urothelial cancer. The CDR3 sequence: CASSTNLDYGYTF. CDR3 nucleotides: TGTGCCAGTAGCACAAACCTCGACTATGGCTACACCTTC.